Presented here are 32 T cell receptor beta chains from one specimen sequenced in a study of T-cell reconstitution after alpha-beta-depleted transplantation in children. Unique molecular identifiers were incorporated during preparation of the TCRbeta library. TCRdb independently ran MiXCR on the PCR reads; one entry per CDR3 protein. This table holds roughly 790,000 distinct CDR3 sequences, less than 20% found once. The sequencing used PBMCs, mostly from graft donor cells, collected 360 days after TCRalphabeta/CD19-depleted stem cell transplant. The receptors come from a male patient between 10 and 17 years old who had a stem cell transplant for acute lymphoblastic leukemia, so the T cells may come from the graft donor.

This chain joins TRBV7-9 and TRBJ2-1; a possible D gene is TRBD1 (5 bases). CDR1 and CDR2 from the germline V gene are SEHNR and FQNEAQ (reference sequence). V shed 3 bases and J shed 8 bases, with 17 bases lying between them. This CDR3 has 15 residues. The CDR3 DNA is TGTGCCAGCAGCTTCGGACACCTCGGCGAGGATGAGCAGTTCTTC. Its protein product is CASSFGHLGEDEQFF.

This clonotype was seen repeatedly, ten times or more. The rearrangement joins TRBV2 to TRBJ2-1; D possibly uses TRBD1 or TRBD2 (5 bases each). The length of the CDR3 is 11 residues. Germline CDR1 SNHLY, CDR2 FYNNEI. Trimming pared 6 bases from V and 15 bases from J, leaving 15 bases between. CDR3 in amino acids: CASSITRGAFF. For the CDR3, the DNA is TGTGCCAGCAGCATAACTAGGGGCGCGTTCTTC.

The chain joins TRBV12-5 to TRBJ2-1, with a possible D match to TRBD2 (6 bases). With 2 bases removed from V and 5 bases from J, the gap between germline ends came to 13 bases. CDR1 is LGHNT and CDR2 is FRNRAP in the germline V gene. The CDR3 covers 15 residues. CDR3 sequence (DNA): TGTGCTAGTGGTTTGTTCGCGACTAGTCACAATGAGCAGTTCTTC. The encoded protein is CASGLFATSHNEQFF.

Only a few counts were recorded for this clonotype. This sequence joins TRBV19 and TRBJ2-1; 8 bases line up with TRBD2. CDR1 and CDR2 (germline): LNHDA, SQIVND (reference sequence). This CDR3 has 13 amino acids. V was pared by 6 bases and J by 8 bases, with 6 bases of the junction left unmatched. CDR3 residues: CASRAGGFDEQFF. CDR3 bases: TGTGCCAGTAGGGCGGGAGGTTTCGATGAGCAGTTCTTC.

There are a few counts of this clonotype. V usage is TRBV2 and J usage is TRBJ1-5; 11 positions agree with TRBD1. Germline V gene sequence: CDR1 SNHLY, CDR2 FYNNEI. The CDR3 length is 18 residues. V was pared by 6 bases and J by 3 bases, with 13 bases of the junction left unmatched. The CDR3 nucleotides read TGTGCCAGCAGCACATGGACAGGGGGCGAGGGGGACAATCAGCCCCAGCATTTT. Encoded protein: CASSTWTGGEGDNQPQHF.

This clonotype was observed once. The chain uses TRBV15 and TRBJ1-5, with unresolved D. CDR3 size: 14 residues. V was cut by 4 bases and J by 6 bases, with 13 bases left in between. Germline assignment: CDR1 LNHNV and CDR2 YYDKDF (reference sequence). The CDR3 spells CATSIRSRGQPQHF. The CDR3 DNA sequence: TGTGCCACCAGCATCAGGTCACGCGGTCAGCCCCAGCATTTT.

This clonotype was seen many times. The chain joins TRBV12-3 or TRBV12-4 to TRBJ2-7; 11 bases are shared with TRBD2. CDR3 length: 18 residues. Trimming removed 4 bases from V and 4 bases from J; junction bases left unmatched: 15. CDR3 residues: CASSSTTPTSGSWYEQYF. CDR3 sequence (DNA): TGTGCCAGCAGTTCCACCACACCTACTAGCGGGAGTTGGTACGAGCAGTACTTC.

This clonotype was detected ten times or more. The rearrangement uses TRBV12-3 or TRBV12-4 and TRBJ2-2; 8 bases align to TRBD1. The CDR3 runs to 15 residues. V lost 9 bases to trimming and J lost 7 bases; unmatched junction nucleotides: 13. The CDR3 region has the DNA TGTGCCAGTAGTGTGCAGGGGGCGCATGTCGGGGAGCTGTTTTTT. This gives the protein CASSVQGAHVGELFF.

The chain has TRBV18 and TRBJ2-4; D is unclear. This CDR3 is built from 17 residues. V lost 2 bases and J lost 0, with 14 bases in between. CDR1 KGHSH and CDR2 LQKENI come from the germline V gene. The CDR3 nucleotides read TGTGCCAGCTCACCAAATAAGCGAATAGAAGCCAAAAACATTCAGTACTTC. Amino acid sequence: CASSPNKRIEAKNIQYF.

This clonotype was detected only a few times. CDR3 loop: CASSFAGENSPLHF. For the CDR3, the DNA is TGTGCCAGCAGCTTCGCAGGGGAGAATTCACCCCTCCACTTT. The chain couples TRBV7-6 to TRBJ1-6; weak D call: TRBD1 (6 bases). The germline CDR1 and CDR2 sequences are SGHVS and FNYEAQ. This CDR3 comprises 14 residues. Trimming took 3 bases from V and 7 from J, leaving 10 bases between them.

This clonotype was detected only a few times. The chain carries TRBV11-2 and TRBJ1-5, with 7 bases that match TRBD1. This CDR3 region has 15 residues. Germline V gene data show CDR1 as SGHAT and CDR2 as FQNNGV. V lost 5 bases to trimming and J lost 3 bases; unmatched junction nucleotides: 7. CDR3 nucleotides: TGTGCCAGCAGCGCACTGACAGGGAACAATCAGCCCCAGCATTTT. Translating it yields CASSALTGNNQPQHF.

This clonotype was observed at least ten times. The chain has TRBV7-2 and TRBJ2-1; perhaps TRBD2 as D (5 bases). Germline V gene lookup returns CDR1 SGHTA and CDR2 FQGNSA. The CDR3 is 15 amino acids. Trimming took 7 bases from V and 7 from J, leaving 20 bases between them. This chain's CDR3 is CASNPQARERNEQFF. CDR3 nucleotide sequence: TGTGCCAGCAACCCCCAAGCGAGGGAAAGGAATGAGCAGTTCTTC. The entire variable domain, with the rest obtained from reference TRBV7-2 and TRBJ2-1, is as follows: GAGVSQSPSNKVTEKGKDVELRCDPISGHTALYWYRQSLGQGLEFLIYFQGNSAPDKSGLPSDRFSAERTGGSVSTLTIQRTQQEDSAVYLCASNPQARERNEQFFGPGTRLTVL.

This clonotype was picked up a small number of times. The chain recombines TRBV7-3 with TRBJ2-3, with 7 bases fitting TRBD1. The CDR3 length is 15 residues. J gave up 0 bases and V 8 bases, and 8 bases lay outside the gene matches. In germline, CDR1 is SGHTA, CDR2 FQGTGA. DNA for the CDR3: TGTGCCAGCCGTCGTGGGACAGCAAGCACAGATACGCAGTATTTT. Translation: CASRRGTASTDTQYF.

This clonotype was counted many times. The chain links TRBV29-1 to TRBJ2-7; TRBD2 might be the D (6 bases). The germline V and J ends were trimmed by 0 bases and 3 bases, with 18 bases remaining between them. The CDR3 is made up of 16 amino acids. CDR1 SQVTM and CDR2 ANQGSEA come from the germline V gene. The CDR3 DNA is TGCAGCGTTGAAGAGGGGGGAAGAGGCAGGGTCTACGAGCAGTACTTC. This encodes CSVEEGGRGRVYEQYF.

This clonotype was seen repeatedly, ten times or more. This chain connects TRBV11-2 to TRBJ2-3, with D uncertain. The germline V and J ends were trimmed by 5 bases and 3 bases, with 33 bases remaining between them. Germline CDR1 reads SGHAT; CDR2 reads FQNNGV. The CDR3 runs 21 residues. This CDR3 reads CASSRLGFGPRKDRMTDTQYF. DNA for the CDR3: TGTGCCAGCAGCCGGTTGGGGTTTGGGCCCAGAAAAGATCGTATGACAGATACGCAGTATTTT.

The CDR3 reads CASTFGTREEFF. CDR3 bases: TGTGCCAGCACGTTTGGTACACGGGAGGAGTTCTTC. J is TRBJ2-1 and V is TRBV7-9; 7 nucleotides line up with TRBD2. CDR1 is SEHNR, CDR2 FQNEAQ, per germline (reference sequence). The V segment lost 7 bases and the J segment 14 bases; nucleotides outside the gene matches: 11. There are 12 residues in the CDR3.

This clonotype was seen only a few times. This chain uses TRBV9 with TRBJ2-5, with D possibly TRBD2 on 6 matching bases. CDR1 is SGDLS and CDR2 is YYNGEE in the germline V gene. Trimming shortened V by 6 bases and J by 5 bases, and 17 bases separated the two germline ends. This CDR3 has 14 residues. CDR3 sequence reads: CASTFGTAGETQYF. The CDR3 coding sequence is TGTGCCAGCACGTTCGGAACTGCGGGGGAGACCCAGTACTTC.

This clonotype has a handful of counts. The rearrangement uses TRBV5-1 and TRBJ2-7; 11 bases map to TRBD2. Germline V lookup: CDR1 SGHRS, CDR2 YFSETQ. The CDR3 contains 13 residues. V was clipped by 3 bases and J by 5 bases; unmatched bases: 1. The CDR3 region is CASSSLAGDEQYF. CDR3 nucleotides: TGCGCCAGCAGCTCACTAGCGGGAGACGAGCAGTACTTC.

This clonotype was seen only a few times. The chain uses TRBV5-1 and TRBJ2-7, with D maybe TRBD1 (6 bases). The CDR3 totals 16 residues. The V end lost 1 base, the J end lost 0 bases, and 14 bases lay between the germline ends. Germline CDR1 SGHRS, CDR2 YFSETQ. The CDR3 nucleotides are TGCGCCAGCAGCTTGAGACTACAGGGTAACTCCTACGAGCAGTACTTC. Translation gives CASSLRLQGNSYEQYF. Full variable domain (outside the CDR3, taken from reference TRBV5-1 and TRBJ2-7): KAGVTQTPRYLIKTRGQQVTLSCSPISGHRSVSWYQQTPGQGLQFLFEYFSETQRNKGNFPGRFSGRQFSNSRSEMNVSTLELGDSALYLCASSLRLQGNSYEQYFGPGTRLTVT.

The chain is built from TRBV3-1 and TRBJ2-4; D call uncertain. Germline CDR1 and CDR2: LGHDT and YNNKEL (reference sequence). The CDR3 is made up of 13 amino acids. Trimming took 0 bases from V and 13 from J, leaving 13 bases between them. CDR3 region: CASSQDWHTGQYF. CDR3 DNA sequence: TGTGCCAGCAGCCAAGACTGGCACACGGGCCAGTACTTC.

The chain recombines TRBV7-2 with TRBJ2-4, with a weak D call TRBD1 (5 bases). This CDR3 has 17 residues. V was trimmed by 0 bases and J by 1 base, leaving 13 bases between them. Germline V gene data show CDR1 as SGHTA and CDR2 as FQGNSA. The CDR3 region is CASSLAPTGTAKNIQYF. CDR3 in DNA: TGTGCCAGCAGCTTAGCGCCCACAGGAACGGCCAAAAACATTCAGTACTTC.

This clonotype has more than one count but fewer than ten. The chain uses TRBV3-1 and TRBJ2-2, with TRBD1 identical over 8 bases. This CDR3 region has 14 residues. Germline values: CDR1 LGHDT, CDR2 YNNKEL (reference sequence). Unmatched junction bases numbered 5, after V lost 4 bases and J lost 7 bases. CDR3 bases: TGTGCCAGCAGCCTTGGGACAGGCCACGGGGAGCTGTTTTTT. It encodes CASSLGTGHGELFF.

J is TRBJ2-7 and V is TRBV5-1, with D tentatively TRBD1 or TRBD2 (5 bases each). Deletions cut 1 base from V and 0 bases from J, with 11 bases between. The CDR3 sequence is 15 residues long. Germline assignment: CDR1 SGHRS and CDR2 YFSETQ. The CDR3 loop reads CASSLLPGSSYEQYF. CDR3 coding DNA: TGCGCCAGCAGCTTGCTCCCAGGGAGCTCCTACGAGCAGTACTTC.

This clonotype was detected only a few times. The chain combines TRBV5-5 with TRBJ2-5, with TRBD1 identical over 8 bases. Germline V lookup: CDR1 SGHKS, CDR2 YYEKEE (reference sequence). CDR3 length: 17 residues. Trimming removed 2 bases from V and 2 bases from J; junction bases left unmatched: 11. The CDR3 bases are TGTGCCAGCAGCTTCGTTCGGACAGGGCTTATGCAAGAGACCCAGTACTTC. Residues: CASSFVRTGLMQETQYF.

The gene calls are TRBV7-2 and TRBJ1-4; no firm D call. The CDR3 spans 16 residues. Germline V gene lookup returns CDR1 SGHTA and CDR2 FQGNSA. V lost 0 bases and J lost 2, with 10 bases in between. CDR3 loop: CASSLALGRTNEKLFF. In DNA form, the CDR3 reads TGTGCCAGCAGCTTAGCCTTAGGACGTACTAATGAAAAACTGTTTTTT. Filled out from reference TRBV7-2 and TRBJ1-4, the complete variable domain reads GAGVSQSPSNKVTEKGKDVELRCDPISGHTALYWYRQSLGQGLEFLIYFQGNSAPDKSGLPSDRFSAERTGGSVSTLTIQRTQQEDSAVYLCASSLALGRTNEKLFFGSGTQLSVL.

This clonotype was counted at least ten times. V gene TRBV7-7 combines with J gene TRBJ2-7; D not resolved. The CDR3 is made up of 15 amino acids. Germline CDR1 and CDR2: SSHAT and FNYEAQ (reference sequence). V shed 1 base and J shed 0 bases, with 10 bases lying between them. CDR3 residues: CASSLGGVSSYEQYF. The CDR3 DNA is TGTGCCAGCAGCTTAGGAGGAGTCAGCTCCTACGAGCAGTACTTC.

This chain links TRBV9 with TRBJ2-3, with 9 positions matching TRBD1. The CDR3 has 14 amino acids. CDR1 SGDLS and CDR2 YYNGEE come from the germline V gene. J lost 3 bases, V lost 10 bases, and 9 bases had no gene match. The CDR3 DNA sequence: TGTGCCGGAGGACAGGGGACGGGTACAGATACGCAGTATTTT. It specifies CAGGQGTGTDTQYF.

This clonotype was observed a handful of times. CDR3 region: CASGLSTGTAGNTIYF. In DNA form, the CDR3 reads TGTGCCAGCGGACTCTCCACTGGGACAGCTGGAAACACCATATATTTT. The chain has TRBV18 and TRBJ1-3; 7 positions agree with TRBD1. V was clipped by 8 bases and J by 2 bases; unmatched bases: 12. The CDR3 runs 16 residues. The germline gives CDR1 KGHSH, CDR2 LQKENI.

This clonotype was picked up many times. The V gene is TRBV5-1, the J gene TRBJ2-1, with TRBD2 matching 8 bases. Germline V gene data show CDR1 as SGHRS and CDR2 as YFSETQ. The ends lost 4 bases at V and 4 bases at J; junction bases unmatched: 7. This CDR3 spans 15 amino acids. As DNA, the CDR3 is TGCGCCAGCAGCGACGCCGGGACTAGATACAATGAGCAGTTCTTC. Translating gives CASSDAGTRYNEQFF.

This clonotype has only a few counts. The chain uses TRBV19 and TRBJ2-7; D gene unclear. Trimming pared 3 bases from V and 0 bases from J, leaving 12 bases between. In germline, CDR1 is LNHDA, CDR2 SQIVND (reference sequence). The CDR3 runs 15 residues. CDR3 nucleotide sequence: TGTGCCAGTAGTATTGTCGCACCCTTCTCCTACGAGCAGTACTTC. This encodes CASSIVAPFSYEQYF.

The CDR3 loop is CASSKAGSQETQYF. CDR3 bases: TGTGCCAGCAGCAAAGCGGGCAGCCAAGAGACCCAGTACTTC. This sequence joins TRBV21-1 and TRBJ2-5. TRBV21-1 represents a pseudogene. The CDR3 has 14 residues.

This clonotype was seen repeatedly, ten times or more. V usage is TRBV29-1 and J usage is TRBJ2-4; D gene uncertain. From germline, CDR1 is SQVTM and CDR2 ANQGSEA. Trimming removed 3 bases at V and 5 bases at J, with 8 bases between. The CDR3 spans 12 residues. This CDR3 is CSVDLEENIQYF. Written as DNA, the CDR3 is TGCAGCGTTGACCTCGAGGAAAACATTCAGTACTTC.